This T cell receptor beta chain stems from a study of regulatory T cells in long-lasting Graves disease. Study details: Duration of antithyroid drug therapy among newly diagnosed Graves' patients was under 3 months. Study-level findings and limits: Among the persistent patients, 2,500 to 3,500 public clonotypes were shared, more than the 750 to 1,000 shared among new patients.

This sample's time point: newly diagnosed GD, antithyroid drugs for less than 3 months. TCR sequences were obtained from RNA taken from PBMCs. Combining iRepertoire HTBI primers with Arm-PCR of CDR3 regions, the authors built TCR beta libraries. In TCRdb, the multiplex PCR reads were re-called with MiXCR into one record per CDR3 protein. The profile shows some 370,000 distinct CDR3 sequences, about an eighth of them singletons. At least ten counts were recorded for this clonotype. Its cognate antigen is unknown. The CDR3 runs to 16 residues. The germline CDR1 and CDR2 sequences are GTSNPN and SVGIG (reference sequence). Trimming pared 2 bases from V and 4 bases from J, leaving 17 bases between. The same data also went into a second study, on T cells in Graves' hyperthyroidism and ophthalmopathy. As that study records: During a first-round RT-PCR of the TCR CDR3, the HTBI primer set was used.

The source is a woman under 30 with Graves disease. The sample in question was peripheral blood mononuclear cells (PBMCs), obtained at new diagnosis, from a patient treated with antithyroid drugs. The rearrangement links TRBV30 to TRBJ1-4; D perhaps matches TRBD1 (6 bases). The CDR3 reads CAWSSGGRPFNEKLFF. As DNA, the CDR3 is TGTGCCTGGAGTTCGGGGGGCAGGCCTTTTAATGAAAAACTGTTTTTT.